The T cell receptor (beta chain) under discussion was sequenced for a study of cytomegalovirus exposure and HLA in healthy donors. Findings and limits, study-wide: Sequencing had likely introduced a cluster of highly shared sequence variants as an artifact. About 87% or about 30% of the time was how often most TCR beta V segments were productive, according to an earlier analysis. The classifier, whose performance was assessed in both the original and validation cohorts, reportedly diagnosed cytomegalovirus status with high specificity and sensitivity.

The CDR3 is 12 amino acids. CDR1 MNHNY and CDR2 SVGAGI come from the germline V gene (reference sequence). J lost 3 bases, V lost 11 bases, and 3 bases had no gene match. Notes on this clone: The antigen is undetermined.

This PCR relied on a set of 60 Vbeta primers and 13 Jbeta primers. The method was immunoSEQ multiplex PCR; TCRdb's version includes in-frame clones alone and lacks a portion of them. The sample records about 300,000 clones, more than 80% being singletons. At sampling all donors were nominally healthy, likely with unrecorded immune exposures. This rearrangement joins TRBV6-6 to TRBJ2-3; TRBD2 matches at 9 bases. The sample consisted of PBMCs. The sequence was obtained from a man aged 40-50 years in good health and CMV-seropositive. The CDR3 sequence is CAGSGRTDTQYF. In DNA, the CDR3 is TGTGCCGGAAGCGGGAGGACAGATACGCAGTATTTT.